This T cell receptor (beta chain) was sequenced for a study of cytomegalovirus exposure and HLA in healthy donors. General study results and limits: The classifier reportedly diagnosed cytomegalovirus status with high sensitivity and specificity. The dataset shows that most TCR sequences were rare, while some public TCRs occurred in many donors. A later analysis revealed that TCR association rates differed between HLA loci, peaking at DRB1 and bottoming out at HLA-C.

The PCR had 60 Vbeta and 13 Jbeta primers. Profiled with immunoSEQ multiplex PCR; TCRdb holds only in-frame clones, not every one. The sample comprises approximately 290,000 clones, over 70% of which are singletons, and roughly 0.3% rests with the top ten. Note on this clone: What it binds is unknown.

Germline-derived CDR1 and CDR2 are SGDLS and YYNGEE. The germline V and J ends were trimmed by 4 bases and 0 bases, with 14 bases remaining between them. The CDR3 length is 15 residues. This sequence joins TRBV9 and TRBJ2-7, with unresolved D. The TCR was taken from a girl aged 2 to 10 in good health and CMV-seronegative. The sample comprised PBMCs. In DNA, the CDR3 is TGTGCCAGCAGCCGAAGCGTCTCGAGCTCCTACGAGCAGTACTTC. Translated: CASSRSVSSSYEQYF.